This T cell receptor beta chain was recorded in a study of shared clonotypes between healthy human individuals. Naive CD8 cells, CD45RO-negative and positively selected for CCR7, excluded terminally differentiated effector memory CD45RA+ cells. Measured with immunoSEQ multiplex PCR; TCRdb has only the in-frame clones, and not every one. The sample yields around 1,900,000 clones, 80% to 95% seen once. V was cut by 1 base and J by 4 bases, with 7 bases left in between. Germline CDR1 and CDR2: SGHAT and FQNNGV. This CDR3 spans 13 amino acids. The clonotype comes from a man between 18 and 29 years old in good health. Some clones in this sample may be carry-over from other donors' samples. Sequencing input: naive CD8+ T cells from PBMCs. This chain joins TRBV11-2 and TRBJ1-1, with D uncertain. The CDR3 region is CASSLALGTEAFF. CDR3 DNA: TGTGCCAGCAGCTTAGCCCTCGGCACTGAAGCTTTCTTT.